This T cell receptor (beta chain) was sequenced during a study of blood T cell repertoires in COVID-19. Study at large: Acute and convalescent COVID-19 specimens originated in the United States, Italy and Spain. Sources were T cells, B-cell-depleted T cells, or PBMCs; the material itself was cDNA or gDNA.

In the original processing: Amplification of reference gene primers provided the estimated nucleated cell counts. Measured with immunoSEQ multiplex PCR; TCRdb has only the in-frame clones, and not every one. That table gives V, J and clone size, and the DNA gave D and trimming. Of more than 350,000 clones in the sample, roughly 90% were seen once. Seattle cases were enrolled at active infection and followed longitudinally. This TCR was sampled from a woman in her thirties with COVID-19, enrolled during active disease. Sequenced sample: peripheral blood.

The CDR3 nucleotides are TGTGCCAGCAGCCGCGAGGAGGGTGGCAATCAGCCCCAGCATTTT. Its translation is CASSREEGGNQPQHF. The V call is TRBV7-2, the J call TRBJ1-5; no reliable D call. With 5 bases removed from V and 2 bases from J, the gap between germline ends came to 13 bases. The CDR3 runs to 15 residues. Germline V CDR1 and CDR2: SGHTA, FQGNSA.